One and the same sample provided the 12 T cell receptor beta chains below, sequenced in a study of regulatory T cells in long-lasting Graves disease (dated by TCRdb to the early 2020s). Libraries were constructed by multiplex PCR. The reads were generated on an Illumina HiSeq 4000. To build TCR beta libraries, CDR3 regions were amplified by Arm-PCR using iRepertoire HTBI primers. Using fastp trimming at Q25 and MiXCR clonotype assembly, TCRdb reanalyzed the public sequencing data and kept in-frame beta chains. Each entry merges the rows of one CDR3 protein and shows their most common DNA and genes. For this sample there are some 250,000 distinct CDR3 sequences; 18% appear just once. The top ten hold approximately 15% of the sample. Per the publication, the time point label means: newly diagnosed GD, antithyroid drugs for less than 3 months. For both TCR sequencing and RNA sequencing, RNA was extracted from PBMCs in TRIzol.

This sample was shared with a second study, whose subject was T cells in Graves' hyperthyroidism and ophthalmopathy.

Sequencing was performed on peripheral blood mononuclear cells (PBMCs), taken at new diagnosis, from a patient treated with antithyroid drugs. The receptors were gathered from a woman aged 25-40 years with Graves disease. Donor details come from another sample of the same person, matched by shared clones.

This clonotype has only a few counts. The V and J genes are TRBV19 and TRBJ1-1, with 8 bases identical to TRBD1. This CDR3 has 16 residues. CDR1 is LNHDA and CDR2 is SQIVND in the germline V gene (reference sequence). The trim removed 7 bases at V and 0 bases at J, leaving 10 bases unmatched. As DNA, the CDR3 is TGTGCCAGTACCAAGATAGACAGGGGCATGAACACTGAAGCTTTCTTT. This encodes CASTKIDRGMNTEAFF.

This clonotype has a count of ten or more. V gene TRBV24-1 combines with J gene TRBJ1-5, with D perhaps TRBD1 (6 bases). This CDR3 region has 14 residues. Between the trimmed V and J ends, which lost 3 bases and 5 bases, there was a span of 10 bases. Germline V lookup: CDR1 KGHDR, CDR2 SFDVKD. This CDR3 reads CATSDPRTDQPQHF. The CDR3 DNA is TGTGCCACCAGTGATCCCCGGACAGATCAGCCCCAGCATTTT.

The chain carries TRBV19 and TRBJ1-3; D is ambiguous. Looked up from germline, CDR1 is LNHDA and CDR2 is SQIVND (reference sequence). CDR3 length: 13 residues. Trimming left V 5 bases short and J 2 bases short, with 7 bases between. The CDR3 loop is CASSLRTGNTIYF. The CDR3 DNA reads TGTGCCAGTAGTTTGAGGACTGGAAACACCATATATTTT. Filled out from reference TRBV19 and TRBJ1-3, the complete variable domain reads DGGITQSPKYLFRKEGQNVTLSCEQNLNHDAMYWYRQDPGQGLRLIYYSQIVNDFQKGDIAEGYSVSREKKESFPLTVTSAQKNPTAFYLCASSLRTGNTIYFGEGSWLTVV.

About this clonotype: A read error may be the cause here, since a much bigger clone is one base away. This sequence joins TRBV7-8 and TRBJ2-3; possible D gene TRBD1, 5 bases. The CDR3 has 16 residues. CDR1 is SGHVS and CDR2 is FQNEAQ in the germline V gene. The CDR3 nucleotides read TGTACCAGCAGCCCCGGTAGTTGGGGCAGCACAGATACGCAGTATTTT. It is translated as CTSSPGSWGSTDTQYF.

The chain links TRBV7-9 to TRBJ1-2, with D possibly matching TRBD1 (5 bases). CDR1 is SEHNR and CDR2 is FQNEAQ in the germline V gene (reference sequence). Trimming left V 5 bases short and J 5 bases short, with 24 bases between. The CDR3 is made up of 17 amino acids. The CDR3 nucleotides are TGTGCCAGCAGCCGTAGAGGGGACGGAGCTTATCCGTATGGCTACACCTTC. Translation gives CASSRRGDGAYPYGYTF.

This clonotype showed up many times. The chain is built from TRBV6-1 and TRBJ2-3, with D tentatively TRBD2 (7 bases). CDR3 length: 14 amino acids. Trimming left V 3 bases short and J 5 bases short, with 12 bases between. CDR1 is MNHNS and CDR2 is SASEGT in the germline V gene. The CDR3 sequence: CASSEGGAVDTQYF. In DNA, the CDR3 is TGTGCCAGCAGTGAGGGGGGGGCGGTAGATACGCAGTATTTT.

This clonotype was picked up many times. CDR3 DNA: TGTGCCAGCAGTCCCCTGGGGGCTTGGGGCTACACCTTC. Its protein is CASSPLGAWGYTF. The chain links TRBV27 to TRBJ1-2; maybe TRBD1 (6 bases). Germline lookup yields CDR1 MNHEY and CDR2 SMNVEV (reference sequence). CDR3 length: 13 residues. V was trimmed by 5 bases and J by 8 bases, leaving 15 bases between them.

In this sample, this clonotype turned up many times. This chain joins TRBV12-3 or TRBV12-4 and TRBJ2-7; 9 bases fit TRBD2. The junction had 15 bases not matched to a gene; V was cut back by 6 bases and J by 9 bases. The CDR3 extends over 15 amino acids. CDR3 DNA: TGTGCCAGCAGCCGTCGGGCTACCCAACTAGCGGGGCAGTACTTC. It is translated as CASSRRATQLAGQYF.

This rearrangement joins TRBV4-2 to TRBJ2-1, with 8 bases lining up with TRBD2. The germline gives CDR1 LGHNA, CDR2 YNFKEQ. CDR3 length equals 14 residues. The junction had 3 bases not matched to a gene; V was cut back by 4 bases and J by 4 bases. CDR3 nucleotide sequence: TGTGCCAGCAGCCGACTAGCGAGTTACAATGAGCAGTTCTTC. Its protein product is CASSRLASYNEQFF.

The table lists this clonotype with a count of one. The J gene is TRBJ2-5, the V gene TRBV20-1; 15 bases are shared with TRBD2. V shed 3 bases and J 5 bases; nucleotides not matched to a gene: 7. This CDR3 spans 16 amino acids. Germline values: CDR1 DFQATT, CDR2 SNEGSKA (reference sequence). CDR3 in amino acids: CSARWTSGGAWETQYF. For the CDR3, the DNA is TGCAGTGCTAGGTGGACTAGCGGGGGGGCCTGGGAGACCCAGTACTTC.

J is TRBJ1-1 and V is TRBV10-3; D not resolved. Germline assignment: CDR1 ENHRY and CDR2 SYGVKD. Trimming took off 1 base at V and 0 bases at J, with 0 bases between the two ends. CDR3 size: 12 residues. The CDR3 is CAISELNTEAFF. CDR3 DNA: TGTGCCATCAGTGAGTTGAACACTGAAGCTTTCTTT.

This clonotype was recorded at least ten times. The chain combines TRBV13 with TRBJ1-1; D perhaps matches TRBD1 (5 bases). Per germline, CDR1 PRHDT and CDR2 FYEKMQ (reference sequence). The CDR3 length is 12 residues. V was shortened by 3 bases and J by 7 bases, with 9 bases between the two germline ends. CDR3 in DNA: TGTGCCAGCAGCTTTGGGGGTGGTGAAGCTTTCTTT. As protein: CASSFGGGEAFF.